This TCR beta chain was captured in a study of beta chain features in type 1 diabetes. Looking at the study overall: Patients did not differ from healthy donors in age, gender or cell yield. Study outcomes and limitations: Type 1 diabetes patients had moderately but significantly shorter TCRB CDR3s in all four CD4+ subsets. Naive, central memory and Treg TCRB repertoires appeared more alike in patients than in healthy donors.

Blood was collected once per donor into heparin, averaging approximately 0.11 L. Purity (above 95%) was reached by all sorted populations. The CDR3 loop spans 12 amino acids. CDR1 and CDR2 (germline): SGHTA, FQGNSA. Deletions cut 5 bases from V and 5 bases from J, with 9 bases between. Comment on this clone: Its antigen is not known.

The isolated RNA, all of it, was reverse transcribed, so expressed TCRB transcripts were what got sequenced. Only in-frame clones appear in the TCRdb table, and some are missing; sequencing was by immunoSEQ multiplex PCR. The repertoire holds some 270,000 clones, with approximately 10% as singletons. This clonotype was obtained from a man aged 25 to 40 with type 1 diabetes. The specimen was naive CD4+ T cells from blood. The V gene is TRBV7-2, the J gene TRBJ1-2, with a possible D match to TRBD1 (5 bases). CDR3 region: CASSGGMYGYTF. For the CDR3, the DNA is TGTGCCAGCAGCGGGGGGATGTATGGCTACACCTTC.